This TCR beta chain was recovered during a study of cytomegalovirus exposure and HLA in healthy donors (dated by TCRdb to the late 2010s). Regarding the complete study: According to a later analysis, one platform produced both the 120 validation repertoires and the 670 or so repertoires of the first cohort. In addition to the first cohort of around 670 subjects, a separate validation cohort of some 120 different subjects was used. To predict cytomegalovirus infection status, the study brought together high-throughput TCR immunosequencing, statistical association of individual TCRs with disease status, and machine learning. The study was designed to test whether signatures of past pathogen exposure could be identified by cataloging public T cell receptors. Overall study results and their limits: The study listed 150 to 200 TCR beta chains as associated with cytomegalovirus. It was suggested by the authors that the approach could potentially be generalized to other disease states and immunological phenotypes. The classifier was reported to diagnose cytomegalovirus status with high specificity and sensitivity in both the original and validation cohorts. While some public TCRs were present in many individuals, most TCR sequences turned up only very rarely across donors. A few of the identified cytomegalovirus-associated TCR beta chains were confirmed in vitro to be specific for cytomegalovirus antigens. A later analysis had no HLA typing for the validation cohort, so co-occurrence there was scored across all 120 repertoires. Of the cluster scores, about 94% were above 0 in a later analysis, which found that TCRs clustered in the first cohort also tended to co-occur in the 120 validation repertoires.

The donors belonged to the validation cohort of approximately 130 subjects, which was separate from the roughly 680-subject first cohort. This clone was seen a single time. It lacks a known antigen. No per-base quality is available; no much larger clone lies one base away. Preparation of the library involved the immunoSEQ multiplex PCR assay. The authors' analysis ran thus. To diagnose cytomegalovirus status from the catalog of TCR beta chain sequences, a statistical classification framework was built. This immuneACCESS table, as held by TCRdb, lists in-frame sequences with V and J called but not all clones. Of the missing ones, under half trace to an unresolved V gene in checked studies; the others have no known cause. The DNA was the basis for D and trimming; V, J and clone size are from that table. This sample holds over 200,000 clones; approximately 83% were observed only once. The ten largest clones take up around 15% of the sample.

CDR1 and CDR2 (MNHEY, SMNVEV) derive from the germline V gene (reference sequence). The V end loses 1 base and the J end loses 0 bases, and a stretch of 12 bases separates them. The CDR3 starts with the cysteine, ends with the phenylalanine, and has 16 residues. Only CDR3 DNA remains: 48 bases, in frame from the first base. The rearrangement joined TRBV27 to TRBJ1-1; a confident D gene designation cannot be given. The source is a woman under 40 in good health and CMV-seropositive. The sample consisted of PBMCs. The CDR3 reads CASSLWSRTVNTEAFF. The DNA reads TGTGCCAGCAGTTTATGGAGCAGGACGGTGAACACTGAAGCTTTCTTT.